This TCR beta chain was retrieved from a study of beta chain features in type 1 diabetes. The study, taken as a whole, reports: When Type 1 diabetes patients were examined, their TCRB CDR3s proved moderately but significantly shorter in all four CD4+ subsets. The naive, central memory and Treg TCRB repertoires looked more alike in patients than they did in healthy donors. There were fewer insertions and more deletions at the VDJ junctions of type 1 diabetes patients.

In the case of this clone: The antigen is not known.

The study reverse transcribed the entire isolated RNA, so it sequenced expressed TCRB transcripts. Only in-frame clones appear in the TCRdb table, and some are missing; sequencing was by immunoSEQ multiplex PCR. The sample yields 400,000 or so clones, over 9% seen once. The CDR3 is 18 residues long. The germline gives CDR1 LGHNT, CDR2 FRNRAP. With 6 bases clipped from V and 5 bases from J, the junction kept 18 bases outside the gene matches. The sequencing sample was made of central memory CD4+ T cells from blood. The chain has TRBV12-5 and TRBJ1-1; 10 bases are shared with TRBD1. This TCR derives from a man aged 25-45 years with type 1 diabetes. The CDR3 is CASGRATNDRGQWTEAFF. CDR3 nucleotides: TGTGCTAGTGGAAGAGCGACGAACGACAGGGGGCAATGGACTGAAGCTTTCTTT.